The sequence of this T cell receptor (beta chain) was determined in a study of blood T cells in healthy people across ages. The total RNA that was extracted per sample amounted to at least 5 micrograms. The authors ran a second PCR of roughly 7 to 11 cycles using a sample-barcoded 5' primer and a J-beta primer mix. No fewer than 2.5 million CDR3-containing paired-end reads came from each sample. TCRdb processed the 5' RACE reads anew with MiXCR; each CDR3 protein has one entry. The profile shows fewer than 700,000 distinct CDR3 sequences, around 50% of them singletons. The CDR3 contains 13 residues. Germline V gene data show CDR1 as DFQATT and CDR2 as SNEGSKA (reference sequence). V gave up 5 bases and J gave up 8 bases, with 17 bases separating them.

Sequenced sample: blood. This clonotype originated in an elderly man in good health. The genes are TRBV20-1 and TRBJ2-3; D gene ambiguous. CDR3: CSAPLPGSGTQYF. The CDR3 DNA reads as TGCAGTGCTCCCCTCCCCGGTAGTGGTACGCAGTATTTT.